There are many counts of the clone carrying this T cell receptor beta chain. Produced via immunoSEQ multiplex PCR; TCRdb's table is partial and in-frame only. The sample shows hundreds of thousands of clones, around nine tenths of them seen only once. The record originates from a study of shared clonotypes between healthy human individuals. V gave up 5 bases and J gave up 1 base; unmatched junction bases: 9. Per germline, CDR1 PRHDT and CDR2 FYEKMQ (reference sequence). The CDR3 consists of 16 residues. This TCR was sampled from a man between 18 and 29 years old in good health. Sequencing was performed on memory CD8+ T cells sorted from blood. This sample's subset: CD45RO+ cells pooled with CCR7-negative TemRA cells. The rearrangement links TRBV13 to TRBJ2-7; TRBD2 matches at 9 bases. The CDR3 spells CASSPRGGAKSYEQYF. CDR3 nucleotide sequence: TGTGCCAGCAGCCCACGCGGGGGGGCGAAATCCTACGAGCAGTACTTC.